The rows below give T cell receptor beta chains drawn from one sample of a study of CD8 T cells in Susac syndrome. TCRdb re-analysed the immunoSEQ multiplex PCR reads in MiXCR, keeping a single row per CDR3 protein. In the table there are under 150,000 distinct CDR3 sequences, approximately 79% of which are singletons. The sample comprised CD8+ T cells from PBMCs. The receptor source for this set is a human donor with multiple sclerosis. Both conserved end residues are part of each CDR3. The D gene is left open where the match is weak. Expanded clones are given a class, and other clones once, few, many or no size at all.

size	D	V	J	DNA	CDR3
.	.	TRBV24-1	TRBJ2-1	TGTGCCACCAGTGATTTACGGGGGACTTCATACAATGAGCAGTTCTTC	CATSDLRGTSYNEQFF
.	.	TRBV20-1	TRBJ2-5	TGCAGTGCTAGAGAATTTGGCAGGGGAAAGGAAGAGACCCAGTACTTC	CSAREFGRGKEETQYF
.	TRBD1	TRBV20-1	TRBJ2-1	TGCAGTGCTAGAGTTCAGGGGGCGGGTGACTACAATGAGCAGTTCTTC	CSARVQGAGDYNEQFF
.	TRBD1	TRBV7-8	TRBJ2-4	TGTGCCAGCAGCTTATTAGACAGGGGGTATTCTGACATTCAGTACTTC	CASSLLDRGYSDIQYF
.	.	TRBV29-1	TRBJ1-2	TGCAGCGTTGATTTGGGAGACTTACGGTACACCTTC	CSVDLGDLRYTF
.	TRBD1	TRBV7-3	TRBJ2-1	TGTGCCAGCAGCCAGGACAGGGGCTTCTACAATGAGCAGTTCTTC	CASSQDRGFYNEQFF
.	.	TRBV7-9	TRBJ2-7	TGTGCCAGCAGCTTAGGCCCTATCGAGCAGTACTTC	CASSLGPIEQYF
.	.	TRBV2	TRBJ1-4	TGTGCCAGCAGCGACCCGGGATTTTGGTCTAATGAAAAACTGTTTTTT	CASSDPGFWSNEKLFF
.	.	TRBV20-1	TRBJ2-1	TGCAGTGCTAGGGGGACCGGCTACAATGAGCAGTTCTTC	CSARGTGYNEQFF
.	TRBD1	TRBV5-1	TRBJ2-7	TGCGCCAGCAGCCCGGCGGACAGGGGAGGGGGAAAATACTACGAGCAGTACTTC	CASSPADRGGGKYYEQYF
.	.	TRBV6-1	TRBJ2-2	TGTGCCAGCTGGAGACGCGACAACACCGGGGAGCTGTTTTTT	CASWRRDNTGELFF
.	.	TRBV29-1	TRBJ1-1	TGCAGCGTTGAAGGGTTCTCGGGACCCGACACTGAAGCTTTCTTT	CSVEGFSGPDTEAFF
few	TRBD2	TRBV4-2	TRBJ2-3	TGTGCCAGCAGCCAAGATAGGACGGGAGGGCCAGATACGCAGTATTTT	CASSQDRTGGPDTQYF
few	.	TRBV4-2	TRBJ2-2	TGTGCCAGCAGCCCCCAGACGGTTAACACCGGGGAGCTGTTTTTT	CASSPQTVNTGELFF
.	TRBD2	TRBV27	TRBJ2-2	TGTGCCAGCAGTCCGAATGCGGGGGACCCGGCGAACGGGGAGCTGTTTTTT	CASSPNAGDPANGELFF
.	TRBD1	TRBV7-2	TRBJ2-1	TGTGCCAGCAGCCCAGACAGGGATGGTCTGGAGGTTGAGCAGTTCTTC	CASSPDRDGLEVEQFF
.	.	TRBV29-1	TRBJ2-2	TGCAGCGTTGAAAGAGCGGCTGGGGTGGGGGAGCTGTTTTTT	CSVERAAGVGELFF
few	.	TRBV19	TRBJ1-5	TGTGCCAGTAGCTATCGGTCGGTCGGGCCCCAGCATTTT	CASSYRSVGPQHF
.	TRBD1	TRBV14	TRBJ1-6	TGTGCCAGCAGGCGACAGGGAGATAATTCACCCCTCCACTTT	CASRRQGDNSPLHF
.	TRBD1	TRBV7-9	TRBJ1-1	TGTGCCAGCAGCTCACCAGGGAGGGACAGCGCTAACACTGAAGCTTTCTTT	CASSSPGRDSANTEAFF
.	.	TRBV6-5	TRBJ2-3	TGTGCCAGCACCCCGGTTGAGGAGGCAGATACGCAGTATTTT	CASTPVEEADTQYF
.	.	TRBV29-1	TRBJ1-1	TGCAGCGTTGAGGAGGGAATTGAAGCTTTCTTT	CSVEEGIEAFF
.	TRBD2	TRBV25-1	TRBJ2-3	TGTGCCAGCAGTGGGAAGAACTCGGGAGGCTTTAGCACAGATACGCAGTATTTT	CASSGKNSGGFSTDTQYF
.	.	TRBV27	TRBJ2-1	TGTGCCAGCAATTACGGGGGCCTATACAATGAGCAGTTCTTC	CASNYGGLYNEQFF
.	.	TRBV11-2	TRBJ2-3	TGTGCCAGCAGCTTAGGAGGTGGGGGGAGACTCGATACGCAGTATTTT	CASSLGGGGRLDTQYF
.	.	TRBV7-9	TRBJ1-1	TGTGCCAGCAGCCAGGGACGGGCCATGAACACTGAAGCTTTCTTT	CASSQGRAMNTEAFF
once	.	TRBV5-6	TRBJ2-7	TGTGCCAGCAGCCTCGACCGAGGGGGGAACCCCTACGAGCAGTACTTC	CASSLDRGGNPYEQYF
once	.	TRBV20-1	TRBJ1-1	TGCAGTGCCACCAACCTGGGGGGTCCTCGTTCGAACACTGAAGCTTTCTTT	CSATNLGGPRSNTEAFF
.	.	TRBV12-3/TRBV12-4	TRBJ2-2	TGTGCCAGCAGTTTAGTGGCGGTTGTCACCGGGGAGCTGTTTTTT	CASSLVAVVTGELFF
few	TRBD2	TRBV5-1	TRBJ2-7	TGCGCCAGCAGTTTTGAAAGCGGGGGCCACTACGAGCAGTACTTC	CASSFESGGHYEQYF
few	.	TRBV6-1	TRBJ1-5	TGTGCCAGCATACGGGGCAGCCTCCTTCGCAATCAGCCCCAGCATTTT	CASIRGSLLRNQPQHF
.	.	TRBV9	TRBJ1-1	TGTGCCAGCAGCGTAGATTGGGTTAGGGAGTGGGGCGGCACTGAAGCTTTCTTT	CASSVDWVREWGGTEAFF
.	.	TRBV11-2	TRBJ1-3	TGTGCCAGCAGCTTAGGGGGTGGAAACACCATATATTTT	CASSLGGGNTIYF
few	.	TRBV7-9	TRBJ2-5	TGTGCCAGCAGCTTGACAGGCGGCCAAGAGACCCAGTACTTC	CASSLTGGQETQYF
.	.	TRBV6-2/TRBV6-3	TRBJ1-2	TGTGCCAGCGGGATTTCCACGGGACCTCGGGATGGCTACACCTTC	CASGISTGPRDGYTF